This TCR beta chain is from a study of control samples from healthy donors and cancer patients. Data came from immunoSEQ multiplex PCR; TCRdb stores just in-frame clones and leaves some out. The sample has some 130,000 clones; about 91% are singletons. The CDR3 extends over 16 amino acids. Trimming stripped 0 bases from V and 3 bases from J, with 12 bases between. Germline CDR1 is LGHNT and CDR2 is FRNRAP. This rearrangement joins TRBV12-5 to TRBJ1-5; D gene uncertain. The clonotype comes from a young man in good health. The sequenced sample was blood. The CDR3 sequence: CASGLVLHTDNQPQHF. CDR3 coding DNA: TGTGCTAGTGGTTTGGTACTTCATACCGACAATCAGCCCCAGCATTTT.